The present T cell receptor (beta chain) was sequenced within a study of T cell responses to AZD1222 COVID-19 vaccine. The study's findings and limits: Regions 160-218 and 743-854 held dominance among vaccine-associated CD4 TCRs, which spanned spike. Nearly half of unique spike-specific TCRs reportedly avoided B.1.351 and B.1.1.7 mutated regions.

TCRdb keeps only in-frame clones here, not all; method: immunoSEQ multiplex PCR. The profile covers more than 110,000 clones, with 80% to 90% appearing a single time and roughly 7.3% taken by the ten largest. As to this clone: What it recognizes is unknown.

Germline V CDR1 and CDR2: KGHSH, LQKENI. Trimming took 2 bases from V and 4 from J; bases not matched to a gene: 2. The CDR3 contains 14 residues. Sequenced here: peripheral blood, sampled on day 0 of AZD1222 vaccination. This sequence originates from an adult in good health. This sequence joins TRBV18 and TRBJ2-1, with TRBD1 matching 7 bases. The CDR3 loop reads CASSPGTEYNEQFF. The CDR3 DNA is TGTGCCAGCTCACCAGGGACAGAGTACAATGAGCAGTTCTTC.